This TCR beta chain was recovered during a study of regulatory T cells in long-lasting Graves disease. General study points: TCR diversity was lower in persistent Graves' patients than in newly diagnosed ones.

Indicated time point: newly diagnosed GD, antithyroid drugs for less than 3 months. Extracted RNA from PBMCs served as the source of the TCR library. This clonotype was recorded many times. The target antigen is unknown. TCR beta libraries were built with iRepertoire HTBI primers and Arm-PCR of CDR3 regions. Via MiXCR, TCRdb re-called the multiplex PCR reads, giving one row per CDR3 protein. The repertoire consists of 400,000 to 500,000 distinct CDR3 sequences, with about 17% occurring once and the leading ten covering less than 30%. Separately, the same data were catalogued under a study of T cells in Graves' hyperthyroidism and ophthalmopathy. That source reports: Expanded thyroid clonotypes (above 0.001) were mostly also found in blood.

The sequence came from a woman aged 18 to 35 with Graves disease. The sample was peripheral blood mononuclear cells (PBMCs), taken at new diagnosis, from a patient treated with antithyroid drugs.

CDR3 coding DNA: TGTGCCAGCAGCCTATCCCTAGCGGGAGAGGACACCGGGGAGCTGTTTTTT. Its protein product is CASSLSLAGEDTGELFF. The chain links TRBV13 to TRBJ2-2; 10 nucleotides line up with TRBD2. The CDR3 length is 17 residues. Germline CDR1 reads PRHDT; CDR2 reads FYEKMQ (reference sequence). The V segment lost 5 bases and the J segment 3 bases; nucleotides outside the gene matches: 9. Combining the CDR3 with reference TRBV13 and TRBJ2-2 gives the whole variable domain AAGVIQSPRHLIKEKRETATLKCYPIPRHDTVYWYQQGPGQDPQFLISFYEKMQSDKGSIPDRFSAQQFSDYHSELNMSSLELGDSALYFCASSLSLAGEDTGELFFGEGSRLTVL.